This T cell receptor beta chain appears in the sequencing data of a study of human T cells and chemical hapten exposure. CDR3 length: 13 residues. Germline CDR1 reads KGHSH; CDR2 reads LQKENI. This clonotype was seen only a few times. A read error may produce the germline difference seen at one junction end. Individual cDNA molecules each carried unique molecular identifiers attached by the library. TCRdb ran MiXCR on the RACE reads and lists one entry per CDR3 protein. Here the sample spans about 55,000 distinct CDR3 sequences, around 9.5% being singletons. Time point in this sample: patch test 2, 6 weeks after DPC sensitization. Noted treatment: therapeutic diphenylcyclopropenone sensitization with weekly scalp DPC.

The V call is TRBV18, the J call TRBJ2-5; D is uncertain. The starting material was whole blood, obtained in connection with sensitization to the hapten diphenylcyclopropenone (DPC). The receptor was isolated from a woman aged 50 to 60 with alopecia areata. Some clones in this sample may be carry-over from other donors' samples. CDR3 sequence: CASSPSELESQYF. CDR3 DNA sequence: TGTGCCAGCTCACCTTCAGAATTGGAGAGCCAGTACTTC.